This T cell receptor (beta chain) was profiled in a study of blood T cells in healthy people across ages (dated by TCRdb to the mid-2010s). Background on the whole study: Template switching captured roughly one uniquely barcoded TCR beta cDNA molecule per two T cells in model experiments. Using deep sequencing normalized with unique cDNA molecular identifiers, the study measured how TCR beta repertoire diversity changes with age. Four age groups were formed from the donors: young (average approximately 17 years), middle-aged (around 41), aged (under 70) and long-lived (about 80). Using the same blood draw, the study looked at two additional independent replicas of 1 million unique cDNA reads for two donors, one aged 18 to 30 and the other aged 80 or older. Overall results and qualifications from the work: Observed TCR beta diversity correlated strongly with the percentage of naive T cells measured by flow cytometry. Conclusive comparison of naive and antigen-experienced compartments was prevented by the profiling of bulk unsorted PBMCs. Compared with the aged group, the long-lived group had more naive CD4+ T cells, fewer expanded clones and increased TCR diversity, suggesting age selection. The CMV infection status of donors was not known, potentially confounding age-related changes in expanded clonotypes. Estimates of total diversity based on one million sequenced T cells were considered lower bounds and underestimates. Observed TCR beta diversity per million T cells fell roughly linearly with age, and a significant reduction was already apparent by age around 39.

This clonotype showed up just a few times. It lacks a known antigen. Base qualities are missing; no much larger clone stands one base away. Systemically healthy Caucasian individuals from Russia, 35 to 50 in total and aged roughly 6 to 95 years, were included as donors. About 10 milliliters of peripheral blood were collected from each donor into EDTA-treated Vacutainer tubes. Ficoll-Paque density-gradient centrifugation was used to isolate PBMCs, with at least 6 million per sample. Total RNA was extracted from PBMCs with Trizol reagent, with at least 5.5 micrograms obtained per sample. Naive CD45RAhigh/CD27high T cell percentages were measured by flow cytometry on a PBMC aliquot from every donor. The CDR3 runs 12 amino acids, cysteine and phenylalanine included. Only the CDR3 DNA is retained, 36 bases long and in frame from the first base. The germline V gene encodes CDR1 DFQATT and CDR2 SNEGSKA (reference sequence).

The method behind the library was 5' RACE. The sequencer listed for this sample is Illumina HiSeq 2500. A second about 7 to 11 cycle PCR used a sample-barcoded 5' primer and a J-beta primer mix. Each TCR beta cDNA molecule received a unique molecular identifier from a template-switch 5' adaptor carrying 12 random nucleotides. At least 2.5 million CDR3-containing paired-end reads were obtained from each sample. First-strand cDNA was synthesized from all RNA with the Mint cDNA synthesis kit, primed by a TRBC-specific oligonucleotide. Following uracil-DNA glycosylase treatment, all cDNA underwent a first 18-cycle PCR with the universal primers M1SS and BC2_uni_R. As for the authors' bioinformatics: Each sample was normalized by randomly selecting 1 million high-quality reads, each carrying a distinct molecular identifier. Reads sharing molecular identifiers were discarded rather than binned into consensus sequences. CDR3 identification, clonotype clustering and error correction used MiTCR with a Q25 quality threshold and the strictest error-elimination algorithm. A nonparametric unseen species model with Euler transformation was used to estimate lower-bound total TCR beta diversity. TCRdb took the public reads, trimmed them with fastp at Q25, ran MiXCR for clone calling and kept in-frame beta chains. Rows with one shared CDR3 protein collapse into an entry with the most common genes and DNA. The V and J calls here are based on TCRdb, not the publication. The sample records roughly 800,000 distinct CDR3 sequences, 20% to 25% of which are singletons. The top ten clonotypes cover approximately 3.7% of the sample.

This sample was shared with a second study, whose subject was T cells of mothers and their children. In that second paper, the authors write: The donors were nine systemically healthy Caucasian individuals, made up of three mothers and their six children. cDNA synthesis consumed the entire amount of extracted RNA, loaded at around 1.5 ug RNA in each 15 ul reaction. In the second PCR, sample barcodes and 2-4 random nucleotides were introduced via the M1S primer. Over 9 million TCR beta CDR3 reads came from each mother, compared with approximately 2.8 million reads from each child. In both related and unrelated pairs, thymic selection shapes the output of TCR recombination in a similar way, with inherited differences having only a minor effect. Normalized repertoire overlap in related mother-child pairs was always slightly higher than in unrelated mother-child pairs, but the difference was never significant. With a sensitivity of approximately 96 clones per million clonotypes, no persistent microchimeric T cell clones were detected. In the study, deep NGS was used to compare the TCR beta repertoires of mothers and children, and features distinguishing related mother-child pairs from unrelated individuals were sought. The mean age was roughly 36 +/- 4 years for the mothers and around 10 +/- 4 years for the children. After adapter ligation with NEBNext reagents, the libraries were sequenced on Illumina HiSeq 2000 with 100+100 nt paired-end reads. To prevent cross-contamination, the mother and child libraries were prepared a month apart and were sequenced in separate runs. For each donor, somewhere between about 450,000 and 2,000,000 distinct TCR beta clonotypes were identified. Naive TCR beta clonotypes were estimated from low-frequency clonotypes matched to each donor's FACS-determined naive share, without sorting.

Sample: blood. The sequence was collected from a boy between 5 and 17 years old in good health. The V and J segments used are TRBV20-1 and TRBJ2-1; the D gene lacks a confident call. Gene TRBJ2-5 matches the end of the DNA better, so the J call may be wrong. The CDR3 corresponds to CSPLRKQETQYF. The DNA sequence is TGCAGCCCCCTGCGGAAGCAAGAGACCCAGTACTTC.